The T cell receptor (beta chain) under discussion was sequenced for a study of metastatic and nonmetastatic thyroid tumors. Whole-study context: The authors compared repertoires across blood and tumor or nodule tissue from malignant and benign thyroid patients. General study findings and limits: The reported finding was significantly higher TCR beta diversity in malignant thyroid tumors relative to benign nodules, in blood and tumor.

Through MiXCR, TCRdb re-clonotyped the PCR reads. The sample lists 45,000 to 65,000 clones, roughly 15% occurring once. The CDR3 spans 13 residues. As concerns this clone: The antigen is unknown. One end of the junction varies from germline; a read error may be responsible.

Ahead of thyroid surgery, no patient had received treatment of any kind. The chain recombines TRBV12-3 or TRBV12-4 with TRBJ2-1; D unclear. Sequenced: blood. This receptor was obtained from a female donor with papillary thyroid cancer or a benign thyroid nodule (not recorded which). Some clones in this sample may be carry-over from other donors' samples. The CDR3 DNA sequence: TGTTCCAGCAGCTCTATTCTAGGTATTGAGCAGTTCTTC. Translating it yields CSSSSILGIEQFF.